Detailed here is one T cell receptor (beta chain). What antigen it recognizes has not been identified. Base quality data are lacking; no much larger clone is found one base away. The immunoSEQ Assay, a bias-controlled multiplex PCR, was used to amplify TCRbeta CDR3 regions from genomic DNA. The study's processing was this. Within the assay, amplification of reference gene primers was used to estimate how many nucleated cells each sample contained. Sequence reads were collapsed and filtered to measure the absolute abundance of every unique TCRbeta CDR3 rearrangement. For each sample, productive Simpson clonality was calculated as the square root of Simpson's diversity index over productive rearrangements. In TCRdb, the immuneACCESS table is reduced to in-frame sequences with V and J assigned. These tables do not hold every clone; where another copy was compared, an unresolved V gene accounts for under half, and the others remain unexplained. Clonal size and the V and J genes are those of that table, whereas D and trimming came from the DNA. The sample has about 140,000 clones on record, about 87% of them singletons. The ten most abundant clones make up about 10% of the sample.

The data are from a study of blood T cell repertoires in COVID-19 (dated by TCRdb to the early 2020s). Looking at the study overall: Collaborator samples came from the United States, Italy and Spain and covered acute and convalescent phases of COVID-19. The prospective study material was composed of cDNA or gDNA derived from T cells, B-cell-depleted T cells, or PBMCs. Deeply sampled blood TCRbeta repertoires from subjects exposed to, actively infected with, or recovered from COVID-19 were included in the dataset. The repertoires were made available in a free public database intended to serve as a resource for research on the immune response to SARS-CoV-2. The samples were drawn from the first 160 participants of the ongoing ImmuneRACE study and from 1,254 subjects provided by 6 global collaborators. The sample metadata nearly always contained a de-identified subject ID, COVID-19 status, age in years and sex. Where HLA class I and class II types were available, the types were taken from metadata supplied by the sample provider, not from assay-based typing.

The CDR3 spans 14 residues, from the cysteine through the phenylalanine. Just CDR3 DNA is preserved here, 42 bases in frame from base 1. The trim is 2 bases for V and 1 base for J, with a gap of 8 bases between the germline ends. CDR1 and CDR2 were assigned from the germline V gene as MDHEN and SYDVKM. Collaborating institutions collected whole blood in K2EDTA tubes following their own protocols. For TCRbeta analysis, collaborators shipped samples in one of three forms: frozen whole blood, isolated PBMCs, or DNA extracted from either of those sample types. What the research found in general, with its limitations: The quantity of clinical and demographic metadata differed by source and by participant and was supplied without curation.

The chain links TRBV28 with TRBJ1-1, with no confident D gene call. This receptor was taken from a woman of 80 years or more with acute or convalescent COVID-19. The sample taken for sequencing was peripheral blood. The DNA sequence is TGTGCCAGCAGTTTAGTCCAGGCGAACACTGAAGCTTTCTTT. This translates into CASSLVQANTEAFF.